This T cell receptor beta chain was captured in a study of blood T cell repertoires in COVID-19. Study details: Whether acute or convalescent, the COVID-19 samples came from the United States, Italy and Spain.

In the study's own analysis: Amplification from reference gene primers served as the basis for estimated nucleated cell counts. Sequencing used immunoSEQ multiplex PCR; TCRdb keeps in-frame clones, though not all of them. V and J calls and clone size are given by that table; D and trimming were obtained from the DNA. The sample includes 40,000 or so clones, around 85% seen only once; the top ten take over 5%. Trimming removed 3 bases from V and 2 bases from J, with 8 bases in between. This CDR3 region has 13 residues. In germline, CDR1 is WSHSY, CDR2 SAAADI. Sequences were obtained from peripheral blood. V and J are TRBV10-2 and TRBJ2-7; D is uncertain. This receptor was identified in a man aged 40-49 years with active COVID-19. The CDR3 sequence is CASSENGAYEQYF. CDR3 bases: TGCGCCAGCAGTGAAAACGGAGCCTACGAGCAGTACTTC.